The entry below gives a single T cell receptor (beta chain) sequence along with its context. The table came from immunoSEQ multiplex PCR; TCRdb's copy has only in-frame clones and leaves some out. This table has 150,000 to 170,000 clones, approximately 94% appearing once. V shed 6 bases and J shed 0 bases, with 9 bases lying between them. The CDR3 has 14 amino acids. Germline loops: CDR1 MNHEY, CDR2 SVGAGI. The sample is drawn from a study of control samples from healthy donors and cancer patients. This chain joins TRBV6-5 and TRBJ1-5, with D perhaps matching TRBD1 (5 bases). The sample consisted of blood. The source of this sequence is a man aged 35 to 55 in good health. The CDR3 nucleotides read TGTGCCAGCAGCCGGGGCTATAGCAATCAGCCCCAGCATTTT. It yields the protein CASSRGYSNQPQHF.